This T cell receptor (beta chain) comes out of a study of blood T cell repertoires in COVID-19 (dated by TCRdb to about 2020). Broadly, across the study: Collaborator samples came from the United States, Italy and Spain and covered acute and convalescent phases of COVID-19. Sample metadata almost always included a de-identified subject ID, COVID-19 status, age in years and sex. Deeply sampled blood TCRbeta repertoires from subjects exposed to, actively infected with, or recovered from COVID-19 were included in the dataset. The samples were drawn from the first 160 participants of the ongoing ImmuneRACE study and from under 1,500 subjects provided by 6 global collaborators. The repertoires were released in a freely available public database meant as a resource for research on the immune response to SARS-CoV-2. The material from the prospective study consisted of cDNA or gDNA derived from T cells, B-cell-depleted T cells, or PBMCs. Where available, HLA class I and class II types were obtained from metadata supplied by the sample provider rather than from assay-based typing. The paper as a whole reports these results and caveats: The quantity of clinical and demographic metadata differed by source and by participant and was supplied without curation.

The immunoSEQ Assay, a bias-controlled multiplex PCR, was used to amplify TCRbeta CDR3 regions from genomic DNA. Processing in the source paper ran as follows. Nucleated cell counts per sample were estimated from amplification of reference gene primers within the assay. To quantify the absolute abundance of each unique TCRbeta CDR3 rearrangement, sequence reads were collapsed and filtered. For each sample, productive Simpson clonality was calculated as the square root of Simpson's diversity index across productive rearrangements. This is the immuneACCESS table as TCRdb keeps it, with only in-frame sequences that have V and J called. A part of the clones is gone; compared with another copy, unresolved V genes explain less than half, and the rest is unexplained. D and trimming come from the DNA, and the V and J calls and clone size come from that table. This sample has 80,000 to 130,000 clones in its table, and approximately 91% of those were observed once. 6.5% of the sample rests with the top ten.

Whole blood was collected in K2EDTA tubes by collaborating institutions according to the institutions' own protocols. For TCRbeta analysis, collaborators shipped samples in one of three forms: frozen whole blood, isolated PBMCs, or DNA extracted from either of those sample types. Points on this clone: Its antigen remains unidentified. One end of the junction does not line up with germline, which may come from a read error.

The clonotype was recovered from a woman aged 55-75 years with acute or convalescent COVID-19. Sequenced material: peripheral blood.

Here the CDR3 is given as CSASDYYEQFF. The DNA sequence is TGCAGCGCCTCGGACTACTATGAGCAGTTCTTC. The sequence is built from TRBV29-1 and TRBJ2-1, and the D gene may be TRBD2, 6 bases matching. Taken from the germline V gene, the CDR1 and CDR2 loops are SQVTM and ANQGSEA. The CDR3 runs 11 residues from the cysteine to the phenylalanine. Only the CDR3 portion is preserved as DNA: 33 bases, with reading frame beginning at the first base.